Listed here are 10 T cell receptor beta chains from one sample, sequenced in a study of OX40 agonist ivuxolimab in advanced cancers. The protocol was immunoSEQ multiplex PCR, while the TCRdb copy is restricted to in-frame clones and leaves out a portion. The sample carries 50,000 to 75,000 clones, about 76% recorded once. The sequences come from CD4+ or CD8+ T cells sorted from blood, collected in a trial of the OX40 agonist ivuxolimab. The receptor source for this set is an adult with an advanced solid tumor such as melanoma, head and neck, liver or kidney cancer.

The rearrangement links TRBV19 to TRBJ2-7, with D hard to call. V shed 7 bases and J shed 5 bases, with 12 bases lying between them. The germline CDR1 and CDR2 sequences are LNHDA and SQIVND (reference sequence). This CDR3 contains 12 residues. CDR3 DNA sequence: TGTGCCAGTAATCAAGCCGGCCACGAGCAGTACTTC. The encoded protein is CASNQAGHEQYF.

This clone was found once. The chain recombines TRBV28 with TRBJ2-7; 8 bases map to TRBD2. Germline V gives CDR1 MDHEN, CDR2 SYDVKM. The CDR3 covers 16 residues. Trimming took 5 bases from V and 2 from J; bases not matched to a gene: 11. The CDR3 DNA sequence: TGTGCCAGCAGTGAAACAGGACTAGCCGGGGCCTACGAGCAGTACTTC. It codes for CASSETGLAGAYEQYF.

The chain has TRBV30 and TRBJ2-7; D is possibly TRBD1 (6 bases). Trimming removed 3 bases from V and 0 bases from J, with 18 bases in between. The CDR3 totals 16 residues. Germline V gene sequence: CDR1 GTSNPN, CDR2 SVGIG (reference sequence). The CDR3 is CAWRAPRGPYSYEQYF. The CDR3 bases are TGTGCCTGGAGGGCCCCCAGGGGTCCTTACTCCTACGAGCAGTACTTC.

The chain recombines TRBV7-8 with TRBJ2-1; 9 positions agree with TRBD1. Germline CDR1 reads SGHVS; CDR2 reads FQNEAQ. This CDR3 spans 15 amino acids. V lost 4 bases to trimming and J lost 0 bases; unmatched junction nucleotides: 1. CDR3 in DNA: TGTGCCAGCAGCTCGACAGGGGGCTCCTACAATGAGCAGTTCTTC. Translating gives CASSSTGGSYNEQFF.

The rearrangement links TRBV30 to TRBJ2-7; no firm D call. Germline CDR1 reads GTSNPN; CDR2 reads SVGIG (reference sequence). This CDR3 region has 12 residues. Deletions cut 3 bases from V and 6 bases from J, with 12 bases between. CDR3 in amino acids: CAWRTFVSEQYF. The CDR3 bases are TGTGCCTGGAGGACATTTGTGAGCGAGCAGTACTTC.

V gene TRBV11-2 combines with J gene TRBJ2-5; weak D call: TRBD2 (6 bases). Germline loops: CDR1 SGHAT, CDR2 FQNNGV. This CDR3 region has 15 residues. Deletions cut 1 base from V and 4 bases from J, with 13 bases between. The CDR3 region is CASSLARLVGETQYF. Written as DNA, the CDR3 is TGTGCCAGCAGCTTAGCTCGACTAGTCGGAGAGACCCAGTACTTC.

J is TRBJ1-3 and V is TRBV29-1, with TRBD1 identical over 7 bases. Germline V CDR1 and CDR2: SQVTM, ANQGSEA. The CDR3 runs 12 residues. The V and J ends lost 7 bases and 2 bases, in that order; junction bases with no gene match: 2. This CDR3 is CSGGTAGNTIYF. CDR3 DNA sequence: TGCAGCGGTGGGACAGCTGGAAACACCATATATTTT.

The chain couples TRBV6-5 to TRBJ1-1; D may be TRBD1 (5 bases). The CDR3 has 16 residues. V gave up 3 bases and J gave up 6 bases, with 20 bases separating them. Germline lookup yields CDR1 MNHEY and CDR2 SVGAGI. DNA for the CDR3: TGTGCCAGCAGTTATACTTCATCCTTTGGGGGATCTGAAGCTTTCTTT. Protein product: CASSYTSSFGGSEAFF.

In its sample, this clone was seen a few times. This chain uses TRBV10-3 with TRBJ2-7, with 7 bases lining up with TRBD1. The CDR3 length is 16 residues. Germline V gene sequence: CDR1 ENHRY, CDR2 SYGVKD. Trimming at V came to 0 bases and at J to 3 bases, leaving 8 bases not matched to a gene. The CDR3 DNA sequence: TGTGCCATCAGTGAGTCGAAAGGGGGCGCGATCTACGAGCAGTACTTC. Its translation is CAISESKGGAIYEQYF.

The chain carries TRBV7-6 and TRBJ2-3, with a possible D match to TRBD2 (6 bases). This CDR3 region has 15 residues. Germline V gene sequence: CDR1 SGHVS, CDR2 FNYEAQ. The ends were cut back, 6 bases at V and 2 bases at J, with 15 bases in the middle. The CDR3 sequence: CASSRNGGLTDTQYF. The CDR3 DNA is TGTGCCAGCAGTCGTAACGGGGGTCTCACAGATACGCAGTATTTT.